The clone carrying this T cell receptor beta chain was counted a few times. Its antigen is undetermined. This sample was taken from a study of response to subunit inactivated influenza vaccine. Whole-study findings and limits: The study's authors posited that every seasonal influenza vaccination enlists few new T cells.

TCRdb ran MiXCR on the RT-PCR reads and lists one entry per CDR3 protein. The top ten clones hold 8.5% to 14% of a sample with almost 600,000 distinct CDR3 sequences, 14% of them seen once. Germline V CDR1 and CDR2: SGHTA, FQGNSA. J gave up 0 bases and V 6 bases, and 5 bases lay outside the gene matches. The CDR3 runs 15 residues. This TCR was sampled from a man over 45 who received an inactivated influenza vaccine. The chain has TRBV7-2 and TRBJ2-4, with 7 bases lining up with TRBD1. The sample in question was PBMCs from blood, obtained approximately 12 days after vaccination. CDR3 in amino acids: CASRSGGVAKNIQYF. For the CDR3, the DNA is TGTGCCAGCAGATCAGGGGGTGTAGCCAAAAACATTCAGTACTTC. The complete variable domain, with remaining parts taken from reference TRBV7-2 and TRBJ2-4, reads GAGVSQSPSNKVTEKGKDVELRCDPISGHTALYWYRQSLGQGLEFLIYFQGNSAPDKSGLPSDRFSAERTGGSVSTLTIQRTQQEDSAVYLCASRSGGVAKNIQYFGAGTRLSVL.